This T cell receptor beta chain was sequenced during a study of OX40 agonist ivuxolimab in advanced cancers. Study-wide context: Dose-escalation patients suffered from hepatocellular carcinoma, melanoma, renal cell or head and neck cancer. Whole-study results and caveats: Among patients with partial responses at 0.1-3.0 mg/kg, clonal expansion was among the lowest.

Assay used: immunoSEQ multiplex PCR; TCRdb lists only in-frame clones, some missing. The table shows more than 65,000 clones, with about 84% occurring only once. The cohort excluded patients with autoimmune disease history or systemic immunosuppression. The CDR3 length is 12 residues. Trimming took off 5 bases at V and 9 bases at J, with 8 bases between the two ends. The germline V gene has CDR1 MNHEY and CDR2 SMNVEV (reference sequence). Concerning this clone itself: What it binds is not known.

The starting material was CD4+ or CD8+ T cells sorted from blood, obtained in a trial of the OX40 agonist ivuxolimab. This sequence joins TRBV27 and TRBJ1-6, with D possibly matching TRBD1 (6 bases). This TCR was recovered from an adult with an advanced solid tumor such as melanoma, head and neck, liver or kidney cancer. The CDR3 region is CASSDRFSPLHF. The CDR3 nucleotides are TGTGCCAGCAGTGACAGGTTTTCACCCCTCCACTTT.